The clone carrying this TCR beta chain has a single count. Its specificity is unknown. This sample is drawn from a study of cytomegalovirus exposure and HLA in healthy donors. V was trimmed by 6 bases and J by 3 bases, leaving 15 bases between them. Germline CDR1 and CDR2: MNHNY and SVGAGI (reference sequence). The length of the CDR3 is 14 residues. The study, taken as a whole, reports: It was likely that a cluster of highly shared sequence variants was a sequencing artifact. As a later analysis showed, a missense DCLRE1C variant was linked to trimming of TCR beta V- and J-genes.

The PCR contained 60 Vbeta and 13 Jbeta primers. Method: immunoSEQ multiplex PCR; TCRdb's copy keeps in-frame clones and lacks some. The profile shows some 150,000 clones, under 70% of them singletons. The chain carries TRBV6-6 and TRBJ2-7, with D tentatively TRBD1 (5 bases). The origin of this receptor is a woman in her twenties or thirties in good health and CMV-seropositive. Specimen: PBMCs. This CDR3 is CASRDTPTHYEQYF. The CDR3 DNA reads as TGTGCCAGCAGGGACACACCCACCCACTACGAGCAGTACTTC.